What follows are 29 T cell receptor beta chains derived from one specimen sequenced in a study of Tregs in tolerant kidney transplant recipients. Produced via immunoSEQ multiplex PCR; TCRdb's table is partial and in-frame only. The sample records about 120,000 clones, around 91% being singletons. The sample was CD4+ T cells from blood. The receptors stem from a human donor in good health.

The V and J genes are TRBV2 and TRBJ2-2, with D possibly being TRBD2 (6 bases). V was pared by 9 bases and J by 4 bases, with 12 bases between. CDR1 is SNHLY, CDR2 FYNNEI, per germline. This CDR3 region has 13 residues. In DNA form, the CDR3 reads TGTGCCAGTGGGTGGGGGGTCACCGGGGAGCTGTTTTTT. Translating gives CASGWGVTGELFF.

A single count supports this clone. CDR3 loop: CASSPGTAGNEKLFF. CDR3 sequence (DNA): TGTGCCAGTAGTCCGGGGACAGCAGGAAATGAAAAACTGTTTTTT. The chain employs TRBV19 and TRBJ1-4; 7 bases agree with TRBD1. There are 15 residues in the CDR3. With 5 bases clipped from V and 5 bases from J, the junction kept 8 bases outside the gene matches. CDR1 is LNHDA, CDR2 SQIVND, per germline (reference sequence).

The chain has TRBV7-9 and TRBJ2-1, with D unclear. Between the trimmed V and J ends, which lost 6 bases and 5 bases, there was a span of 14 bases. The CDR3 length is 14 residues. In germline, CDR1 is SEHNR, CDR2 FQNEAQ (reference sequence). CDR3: CASRLVHTHNEQFF. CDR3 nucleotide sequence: TGTGCCAGCAGGCTCGTACATACCCACAATGAGCAGTTCTTC.

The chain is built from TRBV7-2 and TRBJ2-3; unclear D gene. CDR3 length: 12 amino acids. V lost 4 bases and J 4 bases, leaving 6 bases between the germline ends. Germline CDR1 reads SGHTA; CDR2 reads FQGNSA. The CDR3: CASSSRADTQYF. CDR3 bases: TGTGCCAGCAGCTCAAGGGCAGATACGCAGTATTTT.

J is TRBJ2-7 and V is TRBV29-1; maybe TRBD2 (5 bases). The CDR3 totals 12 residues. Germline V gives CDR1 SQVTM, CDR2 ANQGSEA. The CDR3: CGGLSSTYEQYF. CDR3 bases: TGCGGCGGACTGTCGTCTACCTACGAGCAGTACTTC.

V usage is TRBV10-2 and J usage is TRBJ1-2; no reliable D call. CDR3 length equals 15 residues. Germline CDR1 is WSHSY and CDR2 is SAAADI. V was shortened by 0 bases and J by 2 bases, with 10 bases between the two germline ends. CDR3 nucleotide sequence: TGCGCCAGCAGTGAGTCGACCGGGCGAAACTATGGCTACACCTTC. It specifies CASSESTGRNYGYTF.

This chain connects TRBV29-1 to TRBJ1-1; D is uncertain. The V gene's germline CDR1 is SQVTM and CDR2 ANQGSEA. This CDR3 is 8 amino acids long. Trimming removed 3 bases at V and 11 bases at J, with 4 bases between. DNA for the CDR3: TGCAGCGTTGATTTGGCTTTCTTT. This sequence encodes CSVDLAFF.

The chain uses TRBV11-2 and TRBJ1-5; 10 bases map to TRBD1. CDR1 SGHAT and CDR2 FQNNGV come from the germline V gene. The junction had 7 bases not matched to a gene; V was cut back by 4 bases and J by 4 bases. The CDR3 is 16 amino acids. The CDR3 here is CASSSTSGQGNQPQHF. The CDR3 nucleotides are TGTGCCAGCAGCTCCACGTCGGGACAGGGGAATCAGCCCCAGCATTTT.

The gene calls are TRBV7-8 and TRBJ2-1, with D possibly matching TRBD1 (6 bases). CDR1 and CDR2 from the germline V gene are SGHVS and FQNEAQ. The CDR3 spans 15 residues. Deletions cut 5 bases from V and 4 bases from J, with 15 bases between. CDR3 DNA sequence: TGTGCCAGCAGCCGCTTGGACAGAGCTTACAATGAGCAGTTCTTC. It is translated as CASSRLDRAYNEQFF.

CDR3 region: CASSSRGPTEAFF. The CDR3 nucleotides read TGTGCCAGCAGTTCAAGGGGTCCCACTGAAGCTTTCTTT. This chain connects TRBV6-1 to TRBJ1-1; D may be TRBD1 (5 bases). The CDR3 covers 13 residues. The ends were cut back, 5 bases at V and 4 bases at J, with 11 bases in the middle. Germline V gene sequence: CDR1 MNHNS, CDR2 SASEGT.

The CDR3 coding sequence is TGTGCCAGCAGCCCACACAGGGGCGGACCTAACACTGAAGCTTTCTTT. The encoded protein is CASSPHRGGPNTEAFF. The chain joins TRBV7-9 to TRBJ1-1; 7 bases line up with TRBD1. CDR1 is SEHNR and CDR2 is FQNEAQ in the germline V gene (reference sequence). The CDR3 loop spans 16 amino acids. With V trimmed by 5 bases and J by 2 bases, 11 bases remained unmatched.

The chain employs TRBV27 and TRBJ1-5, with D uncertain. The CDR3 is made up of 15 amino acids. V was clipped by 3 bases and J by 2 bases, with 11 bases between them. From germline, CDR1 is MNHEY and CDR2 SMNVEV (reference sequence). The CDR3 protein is CASSFGLGGNQPQHF. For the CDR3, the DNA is TGTGCCAGCAGTTTTGGGCTAGGTGGCAATCAGCCCCAGCATTTT.

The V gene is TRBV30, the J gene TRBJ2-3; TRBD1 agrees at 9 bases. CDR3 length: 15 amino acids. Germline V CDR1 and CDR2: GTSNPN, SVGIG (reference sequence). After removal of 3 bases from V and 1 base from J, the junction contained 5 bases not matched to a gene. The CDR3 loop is CAWRAGDRGTDTQYF. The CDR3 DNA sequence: TGTGCCTGGAGGGCAGGGGACAGGGGCACAGATACGCAGTATTTT.

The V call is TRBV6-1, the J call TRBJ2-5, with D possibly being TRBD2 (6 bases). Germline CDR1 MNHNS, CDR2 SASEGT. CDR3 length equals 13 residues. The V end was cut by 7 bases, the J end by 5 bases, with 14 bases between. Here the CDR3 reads CASTPGGTETQYF. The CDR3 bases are TGTGCCAGCACCCCGGGCGGGACTGAGACCCAGTACTTC.

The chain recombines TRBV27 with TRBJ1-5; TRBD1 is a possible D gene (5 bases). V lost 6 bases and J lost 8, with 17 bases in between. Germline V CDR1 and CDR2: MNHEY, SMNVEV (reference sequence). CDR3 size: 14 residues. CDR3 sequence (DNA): TGTGCCAGCAGCCGACGGGGGTCTGTGAAGCCCCAGCATTTT. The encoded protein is CASSRRGSVKPQHF.

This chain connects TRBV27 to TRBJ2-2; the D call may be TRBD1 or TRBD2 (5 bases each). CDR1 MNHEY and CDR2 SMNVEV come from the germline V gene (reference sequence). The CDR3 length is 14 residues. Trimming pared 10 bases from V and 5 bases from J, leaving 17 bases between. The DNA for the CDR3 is TGTGCCATCCGCAAGGGACGTAATACCGGGGAGCTGTTTTTT. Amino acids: CAIRKGRNTGELFF.

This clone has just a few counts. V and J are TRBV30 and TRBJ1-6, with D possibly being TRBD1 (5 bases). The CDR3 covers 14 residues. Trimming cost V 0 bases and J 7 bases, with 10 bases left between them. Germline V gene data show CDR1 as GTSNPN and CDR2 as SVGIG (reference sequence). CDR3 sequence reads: CAWSVLGENSPLHF. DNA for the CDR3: TGTGCCTGGAGTGTACTGGGGGAAAATTCACCCCTCCACTTT.

The CDR3 loop reads CASSSGAGSYNEQFF. CDR3 DNA sequence: TGTGCCAGCAGCTCTGGGGCAGGTTCCTACAATGAGCAGTTCTTC. This rearrangement joins TRBV11-3 to TRBJ2-1; a weak D match, TRBD1 (5 bases). Trimming removed 4 bases from V and 1 base from J, with 11 bases in between. The CDR3 sequence is 15 residues long. CDR1 is SGHNT, CDR2 YENEEA, per germline. The whole variable domain, filled in from reference TRBV11-3 and TRBJ2-1, reads EAGVVQSPRYKIIEKKQPVAFWCNPISGHNTLYWYLQNLGQGPELLIRYENEEAVDDSQLPKDRFSAERLKGVDSTLKIQPAELGDSAVYLCASSSGAGSYNEQFFGPGTRLTVL.

The CDR3 sequence is CASSLREGGARVYF. The CDR3 DNA reads TGTGCCAGCAGCTTGCGAGAGGGCGGGGCGCGTGTGTATTTT. The gene calls are TRBV5-4 and TRBJ2-3; TRBD2 is a possible D gene (6 bases). Germline V gives CDR1 SGHNT, CDR2 YYREEE (reference sequence). The V and J ends lost 1 base and 14 bases respectively, with 20 bases between them. CDR3 length equals 14 residues.

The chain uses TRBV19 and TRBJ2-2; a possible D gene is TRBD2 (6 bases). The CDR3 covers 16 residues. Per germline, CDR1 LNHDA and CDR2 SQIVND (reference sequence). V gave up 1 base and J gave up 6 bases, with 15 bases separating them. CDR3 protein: CASSIAGLPGAGELFF. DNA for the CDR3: TGTGCCAGTAGTATAGCCGGGCTACCGGGGGCCGGGGAGCTGTTTTTT.

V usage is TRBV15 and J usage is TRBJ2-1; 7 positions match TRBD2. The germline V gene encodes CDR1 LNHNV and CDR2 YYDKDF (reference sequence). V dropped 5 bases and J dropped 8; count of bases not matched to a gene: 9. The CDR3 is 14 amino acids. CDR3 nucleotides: TGTGCCACCAGCCCCTATCGGGGGAGGGATGAGCAGTTCTTC. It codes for CATSPYRGRDEQFF. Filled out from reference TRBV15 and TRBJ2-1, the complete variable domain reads DAMVIQNPRYQVTQFGKPVTLSCSQTLNHNVMYWYQQKSSQAPKLLFHYYDKDFNNEADTPDNFQSRRPNTSFCFLDIRSPGLGDTAMYLCATSPYRGRDEQFFGPGTRLTVL.

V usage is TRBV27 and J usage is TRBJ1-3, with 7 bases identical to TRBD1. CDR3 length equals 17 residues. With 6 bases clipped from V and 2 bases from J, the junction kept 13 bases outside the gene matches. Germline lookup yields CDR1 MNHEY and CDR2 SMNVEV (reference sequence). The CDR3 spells CASSLSFSQGAGNTIYF. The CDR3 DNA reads TGTGCCAGCAGCCTTTCGTTTAGTCAGGGGGCTGGAAACACCATATATTTT.

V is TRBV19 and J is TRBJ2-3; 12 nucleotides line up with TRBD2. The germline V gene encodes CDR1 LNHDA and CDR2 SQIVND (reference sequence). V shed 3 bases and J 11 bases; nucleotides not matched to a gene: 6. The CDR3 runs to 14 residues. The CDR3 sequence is CASSISSGGAGQYF. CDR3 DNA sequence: TGTGCCAGTAGTATTTCTAGCGGGGGGGCAGGGCAGTATTTT.

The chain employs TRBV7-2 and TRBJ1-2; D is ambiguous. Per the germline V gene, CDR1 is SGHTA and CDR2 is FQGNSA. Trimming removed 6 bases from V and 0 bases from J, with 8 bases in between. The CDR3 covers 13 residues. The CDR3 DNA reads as TGTGCCAGCAGGGCGACGCCTAACTATGGCTACACCTTC. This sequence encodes CASRATPNYGYTF.

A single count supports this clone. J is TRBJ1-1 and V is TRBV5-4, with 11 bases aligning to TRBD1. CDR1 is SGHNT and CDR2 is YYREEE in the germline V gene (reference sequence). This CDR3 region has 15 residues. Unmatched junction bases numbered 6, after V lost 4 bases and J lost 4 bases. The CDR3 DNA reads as TGTGCCAGCAGCGCCGCCGGGACAGGGGGCACTGAAGCTTTCTTT. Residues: CASSAAGTGGTEAFF.

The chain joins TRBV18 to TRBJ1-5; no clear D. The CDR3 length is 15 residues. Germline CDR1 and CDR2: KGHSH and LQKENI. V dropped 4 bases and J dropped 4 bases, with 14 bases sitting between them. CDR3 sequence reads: CASSQVPQANQPQHF. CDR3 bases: TGTGCCAGCTCACAGGTACCTCAAGCGAATCAGCCCCAGCATTTT.

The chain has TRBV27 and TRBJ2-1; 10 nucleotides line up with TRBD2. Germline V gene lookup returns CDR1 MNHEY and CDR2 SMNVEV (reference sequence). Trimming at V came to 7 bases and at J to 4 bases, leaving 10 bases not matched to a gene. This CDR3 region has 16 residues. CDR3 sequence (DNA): TGTGCCAGCAAGGCCCTCGGGACTAGCGTATACAATGAGCAGTTCTTC. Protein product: CASKALGTSVYNEQFF.

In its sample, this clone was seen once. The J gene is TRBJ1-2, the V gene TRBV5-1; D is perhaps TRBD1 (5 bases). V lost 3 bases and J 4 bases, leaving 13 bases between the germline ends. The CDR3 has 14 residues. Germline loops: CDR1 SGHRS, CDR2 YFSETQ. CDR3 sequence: CASSWGSFTYGYTF. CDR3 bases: TGCGCCAGCAGCTGGGGCAGCTTTACCTATGGCTACACCTTC.

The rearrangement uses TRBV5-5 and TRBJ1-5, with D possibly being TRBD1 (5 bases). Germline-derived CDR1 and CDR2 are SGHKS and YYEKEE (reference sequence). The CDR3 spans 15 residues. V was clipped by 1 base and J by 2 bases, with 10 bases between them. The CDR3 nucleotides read TGTGCCAGCAGCTTGTGGGGCTGGGGCAATCAGCCCCAGCATTTT. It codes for CASSLWGWGNQPQHF.